This T cell receptor beta chain was found in a study of vaccination effects on CD4 cells after COVID-19. Study-level background: Participants completed two doses of the BNT162b2 or mRNA-1273 vaccine. Study-wide results and limits: Healthy vaccinees' vaccine-induced clones included only 1 of 255 that recognized common cold coronaviruses. Marked clonal contraction was seen in infection- and vaccine-induced clones late after vaccination. Small numbers of convalescent patients limited the study. It also lacked early post-infection timepoints.

Comments on this clone: Its antigen is undetermined.

Clones were sequenced by immunoSEQ multiplex PCR, and TCRdb holds only the in-frame ones, with some missing. The sample holds around 45,000 clones, around 81% seen once. The ViraFEST assay expanded antigen-specific CD4+ T cells with viral peptide pools before sequencing. Investigators separated out CD4+ T cells once more than nine days of culture had passed. According to the study, vaccine recipients showed no prior SARS-CoV-2 infection and negative nucleocapsid antibodies. The specimen was CD4+ T cells from PBMCs cultured with SARS-CoV-2 spike peptides, collected before COVID-19 vaccination. This sequence was found in a human donor who received a COVID-19 vaccine.

The CDR3 here is CASSVDPGLTDTQYF. As DNA, the CDR3 is TGTGCCAGCAGCGTAGATCCAGGACTCACAGATACGCAGTATTTT. The chain carries TRBV9 and TRBJ2-3, with D maybe TRBD2 (5 bases). The CDR3 is 15 amino acids. CDR1 is SGDLS, CDR2 YYNGEE, per germline. Between the trimmed V and J ends, which lost 0 bases and 2 bases, there was a span of 10 bases.